The rows below give T cell receptor beta chains drawn from one sample of a study of PD-1 blockade in classical Hodgkin lymphoma. Only in-frame clones appear in the TCRdb table, and some are missing; sequencing was by immunoSEQ multiplex PCR. The sample holds about 89,000 clones; about nine tenths are singletons and the top ten take approximately 2.9%. This specimen consisted of peripheral blood mononuclear cells (PBMCs), obtained before the fourth cycle of nivolumab. The origin of the receptors is a human donor with classical Hodgkin lymphoma. Each CDR3 is given with its conserved first and last residue. The order of the fields is J gene, V gene, clone size, D gene, CDR3 protein, CDR3 DNA. The D gene is left open where the match is weak. Expanded clones are given a class, and other clones once, few, many or no size at all.

j_gene: TRBJ1-1; v_gene: TRBV21-1; abundance: .; d_gene: .; CDR3aa: CASFPHRGNTEAFF; CDR3nt: TGTGCCAGCTTTCCACATAGGGGCAACACTGAAGCTTTCTTT
j_gene: TRBJ1-1; v_gene: TRBV11-3; abundance: .; d_gene: .; CDR3aa: CASSLFDGGGEAFF; CDR3nt: TGTGCCAGCAGCTTGTTTGACGGCGGGGGTGAAGCTTTCTTT
j_gene: TRBJ2-5; v_gene: TRBV6-5; abundance: few; d_gene: .; CDR3aa: CASSFQAQETQYF; CDR3nt: TGTGCCAGCAGTTTTCAGGCTCAAGAGACCCAGTACTTC
j_gene: TRBJ1-2; v_gene: TRBV6-6; abundance: .; d_gene: .; CDR3aa: CASSYYQNYGYTF; CDR3nt: TGTGCCAGCAGTTACTACCAAAACTATGGCTACACCTTC
j_gene: TRBJ1-1; v_gene: TRBV18; abundance: .; d_gene: .; CDR3aa: CASSPPADGTEAFF; CDR3nt: TGTGCCAGCTCACCACCTGCGGATGGCACTGAAGCTTTCTTT
j_gene: TRBJ2-7; v_gene: TRBV20-1; abundance: .; d_gene: .; CDR3aa: CSASLTWEQYF; CDR3nt: TGCAGTGCTAGCCTCACTTGGGAGCAGTACTTC
j_gene: TRBJ2-1; v_gene: TRBV5-1; abundance: .; d_gene: .; CDR3aa: CASSLVGQNNEQFF; CDR3nt: TGCGCCAGCAGCTTGGTAGGTCAGAACAATGAGCAGTTCTTC
j_gene: TRBJ1-4; v_gene: TRBV5-4; abundance: .; d_gene: .; CDR3aa: CASSSHPAGGGATNEKLFF; CDR3nt: TGTGCCAGCAGCTCCCACCCTGCGGGAGGGGGGGCAACTAATGAAAAACTGTTTTTT
j_gene: TRBJ1-4; v_gene: TRBV9; abundance: .; d_gene: .; CDR3aa: CASSAGRANEKLFF; CDR3nt: TGTGCCAGCAGCGCAGGGAGGGCTAATGAAAAACTGTTTTTT
j_gene: TRBJ1-1; v_gene: TRBV11-3; abundance: once; d_gene: .; CDR3aa: CASSLVPDLNTEAFF; CDR3nt: TGTGCCAGCAGCTTAGTTCCGGACCTCAACACTGAAGCTTTCTTT
j_gene: TRBJ2-7; v_gene: TRBV19; abundance: once; d_gene: .; CDR3aa: CASSSFTRGPIYEQYF; CDR3nt: TGTGCCAGTAGTAGCTTCACTCGGGGGCCGATTTACGAGCAGTACTTC
j_gene: TRBJ2-3; v_gene: TRBV7-7; abundance: .; d_gene: TRBD2; CDR3aa: CASSPGLAFSDTQYF; CDR3nt: TGTGCCAGCAGCCCGGGACTAGCGTTTTCAGATACGCAGTATTTT
j_gene: TRBJ1-2; v_gene: TRBV5-1; abundance: .; d_gene: TRBD1; CDR3aa: CASSSGQPIYGYTF; CDR3nt: TGCGCCAGCAGTTCGGGACAGCCAATCTATGGCTACACCTTC
j_gene: TRBJ2-2; v_gene: TRBV6-4; abundance: .; d_gene: .; CDR3aa: CASSRQLEDPHTGELFF; CDR3nt: TGTGCCAGCAGTCGCCAGTTGGAGGACCCTCACACCGGGGAGCTGTTTTTT
j_gene: TRBJ2-3; v_gene: TRBV28; abundance: .; d_gene: .; CDR3aa: CASRTRRATSTDTQYF; CDR3nt: TGTGCCAGCAGGACCAGGAGGGCAACAAGCACAGATACGCAGTATTTT
j_gene: TRBJ2-3; v_gene: TRBV7-2; abundance: .; d_gene: TRBD2; CDR3aa: CASSLVSGGALDTQYF; CDR3nt: TGTGCCAGCAGCTTAGTCTCCGGGGGGGCCTTAGATACGCAGTATTTT
j_gene: TRBJ1-2; v_gene: TRBV27; abundance: .; d_gene: .; CDR3aa: CASSPLWVGGSGLYGYTF; CDR3nt: TGTGCCAGCAGTCCACTATGGGTAGGAGGCTCGGGCCTCTATGGCTACACCTTC
j_gene: TRBJ1-2; v_gene: TRBV30; abundance: .; d_gene: .; CDR3aa: CAWSVQNYGYTF; CDR3nt: TGTGCCTGGAGTGTACAGAACTATGGCTACACCTTC
j_gene: TRBJ2-1; v_gene: TRBV28; abundance: .; d_gene: TRBD1; CDR3aa: CASSTPRDSWDNEQFF; CDR3nt: TGTGCCAGCAGTACCCCTCGGGACAGCTGGGATAATGAGCAGTTCTTC
j_gene: TRBJ1-1; v_gene: TRBV5-6; abundance: .; d_gene: .; CDR3aa: CASSLQGWGEAFF; CDR3nt: TGTGCCAGCAGCTTGCAGGGCTGGGGTGAAGCTTTCTTT
j_gene: TRBJ2-2; v_gene: TRBV28; abundance: .; d_gene: .; CDR3aa: CAILQGSGELFF; CDR3nt: TGTGCCATACTACAGGGCTCCGGGGAGCTGTTTTTT
j_gene: TRBJ2-3; v_gene: TRBV5-1; abundance: .; d_gene: .; CDR3aa: CASSLTSDTQYF; CDR3nt: TGCGCCAGCAGCTTGACTTCAGATACGCAGTATTTT
j_gene: TRBJ1-4; v_gene: TRBV15; abundance: .; d_gene: .; CDR3aa: CATSRARGATNEKLFF; CDR3nt: TGTGCCACCAGCAGAGCACGGGGAGCAACTAATGAAAAACTGTTTTTT
j_gene: TRBJ2-1; v_gene: TRBV9; abundance: .; d_gene: TRBD2; CDR3aa: CASSVLAGGYNEQFF; CDR3nt: TGTGCCAGCAGCGTACTAGCGGGGGGTTACAATGAGCAGTTCTTC
j_gene: TRBJ1-2; v_gene: TRBV10-1; abundance: .; d_gene: .; CDR3aa: CASSPGGNYGYTF; CDR3nt: TGCGCCAGCAGCCCCGGGGGTAACTATGGCTACACCTTC
j_gene: TRBJ1-1; v_gene: TRBV4-1; abundance: few; d_gene: .; CDR3aa: CASSQDALPNTEAFF; CDR3nt: TGCGCCAGCAGCCAAGATGCACTCCCGAACACTGAAGCTTTCTTT
j_gene: TRBJ2-2; v_gene: TRBV7-7; abundance: .; d_gene: TRBD1; CDR3aa: CASSRDRDTGELFF; CDR3nt: TGTGCCAGCAGCCGGGACAGGGACACCGGGGAGCTGTTTTTT
j_gene: TRBJ1-5; v_gene: TRBV7-2; abundance: .; d_gene: .; CDR3aa: CASSLNSNQPQHF; CDR3nt: TGTGCCAGCAGCCTGAATAGCAATCAGCCCCAGCATTTT
j_gene: TRBJ2-1; v_gene: TRBV5-4; abundance: .; d_gene: .; CDR3aa: CASSPGPGSVEQFF; CDR3nt: TGTGCCAGCAGCCCAGGGCCGGGTAGCGTTGAGCAGTTCTTC